Given below is one T cell receptor beta chain in context. The antigen is unknown. This sample is part of a study of OX40 agonist ivuxolimab in advanced cancers. Background on the study: Dose-escalation patients had hepatocellular carcinoma, melanoma, renal cell or head and neck cancer.

Clones were read by immunoSEQ multiplex PCR, and TCRdb kept only the in-frame ones, dropping some. The sample holds roughly 67,000 clones, more than 75% seen once. Patients with a history of autoimmune disease or on systemic immunosuppression were excluded. Samples of blood were obtained at baseline, on cycle 4 day 1, and on cycle 7 day 1. Germline CDR1 is MDHEN and CDR2 is SYDVKM. Trimming took off 10 bases at V and 2 bases at J, with 9 bases between the two ends. The CDR3 loop spans 12 amino acids. Study-level results: At doses 0.1 to 3.0 mg/kg, CD4+ and CD8+ clones expanded.

Sequenced here: CD4+ or CD8+ T cells sorted from blood, sampled in a trial of the OX40 agonist ivuxolimab. This TCR came from an adult with an advanced solid tumor such as melanoma, head and neck, liver or kidney cancer. This chain links TRBV28 with TRBJ1-3; D is unclear. The CDR3 DNA reads as TGTGCCACCGTGACAACTGGAAACACCATATATTTT. This gives the protein CATVTTGNTIYF.